The source of this T cell receptor (beta chain) is a study of early T cells in non-severe SARS-CoV-2 infection. Study information: Bulk RNA from unsorted whole blood was sequenced; chains were unpaired.

There are a few counts of this clonotype. TCRdb reprocessed the 5' RACE reads with MiXCR, giving one entry per CDR3 protein. The sample shows approximately 45,000 distinct CDR3 sequences, roughly 6% of them seen only once. J was trimmed by 0 bases and V by 5 bases; bases with no gene match: 4. The CDR3 length is 14 residues. In germline, CDR1 is SGHNT, CDR2 YYREEE (reference sequence). The chain is built from TRBV5-4 and TRBJ1-1; 7 bases map to TRBD1. The source material was whole blood. The TCR sequence derives from an adult who was a healthcare worker with PCR-confirmed SARS-CoV-2 infection or an uninfected control (not recorded which). CDR3 amino acids: CASSTDRLNTEAFF. As DNA, the CDR3 is TGTGCCAGCAGTACGGACAGGCTGAACACTGAAGCTTTCTTT.